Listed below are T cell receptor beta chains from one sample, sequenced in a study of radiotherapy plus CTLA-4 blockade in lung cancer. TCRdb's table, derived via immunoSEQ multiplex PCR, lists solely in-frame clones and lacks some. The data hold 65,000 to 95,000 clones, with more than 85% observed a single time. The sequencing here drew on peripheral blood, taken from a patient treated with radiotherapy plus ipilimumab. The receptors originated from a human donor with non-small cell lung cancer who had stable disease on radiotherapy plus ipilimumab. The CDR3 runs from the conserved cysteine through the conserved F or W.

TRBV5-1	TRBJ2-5	CASRPLAGGPLGETQYF
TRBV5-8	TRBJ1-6	CASSPGTGRSPLHF
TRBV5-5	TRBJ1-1	CASSVVTGTEAFF
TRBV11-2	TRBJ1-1	CASSSIGTEAFF
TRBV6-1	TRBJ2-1	CASSGSYQLAGVSDNEQFF
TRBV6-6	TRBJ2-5	CASSPTPETQYF
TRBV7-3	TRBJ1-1	CASSPGGTEAFF
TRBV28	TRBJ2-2	CASSSPPGLAGGRGTGELFF
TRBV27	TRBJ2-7	CASSPSVSYEQYF
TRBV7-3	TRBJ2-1	CASSLDNSGNNEQFF
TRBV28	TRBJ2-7	CASSPQDGNYEQYF
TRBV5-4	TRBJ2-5	CASSLEDRVSSETQYF
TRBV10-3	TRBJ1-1	CAIRKTGQGTEAFF
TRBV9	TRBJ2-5	CASSAGWATQETQYF
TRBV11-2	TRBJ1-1	CASSLSQGKDTEAFF
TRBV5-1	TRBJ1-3	CASSLAGSSGNTIYF
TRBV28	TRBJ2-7	CASSLFGTGEQYF
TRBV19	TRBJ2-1	CASTGSLYNEQFF
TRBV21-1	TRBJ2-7	CASPGLAGGLSYEQYF
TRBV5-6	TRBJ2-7	CASSFLTRNEQYF
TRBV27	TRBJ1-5	CASSLRGEAGNQPQHF
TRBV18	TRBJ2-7	CASSPQGAYEQYF